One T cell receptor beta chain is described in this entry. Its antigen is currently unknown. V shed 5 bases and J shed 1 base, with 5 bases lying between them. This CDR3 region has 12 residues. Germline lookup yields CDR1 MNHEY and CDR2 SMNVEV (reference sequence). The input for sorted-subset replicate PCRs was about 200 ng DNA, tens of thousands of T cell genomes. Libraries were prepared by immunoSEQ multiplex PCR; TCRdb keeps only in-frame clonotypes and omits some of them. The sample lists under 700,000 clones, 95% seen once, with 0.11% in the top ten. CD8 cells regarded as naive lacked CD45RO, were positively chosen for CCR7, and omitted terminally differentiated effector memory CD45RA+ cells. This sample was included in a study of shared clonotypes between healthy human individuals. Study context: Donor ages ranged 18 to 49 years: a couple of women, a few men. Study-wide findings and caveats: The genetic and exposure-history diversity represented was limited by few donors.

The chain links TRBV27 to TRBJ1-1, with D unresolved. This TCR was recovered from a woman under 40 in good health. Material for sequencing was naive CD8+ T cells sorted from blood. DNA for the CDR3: TGTGCCAGCAGTCAAAGGAACACTGAAGCTTTCTTT. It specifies CASSQRNTEAFF.